These T cell receptor beta chains were read from a single sample in a study of blood T cells in healthy people across ages. From the 5' RACE reads, TCRdb called clonotypes with MiXCR, one entry per CDR3 protein. The data contain fewer than 1,200,000 distinct CDR3 sequences, almost 25% of them singletons. These data also featured in a second study, about T cells of mothers and their children.

The specimen sequenced was blood. The receptors were gathered from a girl aged 2 to 10 in good health. Each CDR3 is given without its conserved first and last residue. Clone sizes are given selectively: once, few, many, or a class where the clone is expanded.

clone size: NA; V gene: TRBV20-1; CDR3 protein: SALAYEQY
clone size: NA; V gene: TRBV7-8; CDR3 protein: ASSLRTSGINEQF
clone size: NA; V gene: TRBV7-2; CDR3 protein: ASSLKLRGFTEAF
clone size: NA; V gene: TRBV2; CDR3 protein: ASRILLPGQGSEQF
clone size: few; V gene: TRBV20-1; CDR3 protein: SARAGLAGGGETQY
clone size: NA; V gene: TRBV4-2; CDR3 protein: ASSQVRIDIQY
clone size: NA; V gene: TRBV5-1; CDR3 protein: ASSLTGGEEKLF
clone size: NA; V gene: TRBV6-1; CDR3 protein: ASSRFSDVTNEKLF
clone size: few; V gene: TRBV4-1; CDR3 protein: ASSQERSSGANVLT
clone size: NA; V gene: TRBV5-1; CDR3 protein: ASGPHGSQIYEQY
clone size: few; V gene: TRBV4-1; CDR3 protein: ASSQEARDQETQY
clone size: NA; V gene: TRBV2; CDR3 protein: ASSWMGQGDGYT
clone size: once; V gene: TRBV28; CDR3 protein: ASSLSPGSDPQF
clone size: NA; V gene: TRBV15; CDR3 protein: ATSRGGQSNQPQH
clone size: NA; V gene: TRBV14; CDR3 protein: ASSQDQGGVRGYT
clone size: few; V gene: TRBV28; CDR3 protein: ASSLDRAGTDTQY
clone size: NA; V gene: TRBV7-9; CDR3 protein: ASSHPDIPGGGAF
clone size: few; V gene: TRBV27; CDR3 protein: ASQKGAEQY
clone size: NA; V gene: TRBV25-1; CDR3 protein: ASSPTGMETQY
clone size: NA; V gene: TRBV4-1; CDR3 protein: ASSAGALETQY